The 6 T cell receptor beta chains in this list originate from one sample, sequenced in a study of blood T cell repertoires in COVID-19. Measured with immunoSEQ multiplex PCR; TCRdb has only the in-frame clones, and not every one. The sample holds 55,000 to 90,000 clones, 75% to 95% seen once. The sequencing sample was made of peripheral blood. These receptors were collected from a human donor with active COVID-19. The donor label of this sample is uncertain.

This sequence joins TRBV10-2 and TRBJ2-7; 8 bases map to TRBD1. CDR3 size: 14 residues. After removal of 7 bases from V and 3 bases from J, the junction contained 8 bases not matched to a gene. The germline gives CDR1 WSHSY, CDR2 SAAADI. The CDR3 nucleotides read TGCGCCAGCAACCCGGACAGGGAGATCTACGAGCAGTACTTC. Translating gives CASNPDREIYEQYF.

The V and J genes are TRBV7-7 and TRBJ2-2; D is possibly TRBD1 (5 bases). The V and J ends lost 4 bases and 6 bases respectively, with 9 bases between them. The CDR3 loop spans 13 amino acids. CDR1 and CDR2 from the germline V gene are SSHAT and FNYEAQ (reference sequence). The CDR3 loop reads CASSSRGPGELFF. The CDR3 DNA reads TGTGCCAGCAGCTCTAGGGGTCCCGGGGAGCTGTTTTTT.

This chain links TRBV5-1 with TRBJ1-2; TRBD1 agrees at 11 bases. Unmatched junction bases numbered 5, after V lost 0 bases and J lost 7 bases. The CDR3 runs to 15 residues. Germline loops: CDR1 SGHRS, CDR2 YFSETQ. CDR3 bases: TGCGCCAGCAGCTTGGAGGGGACAGGGGGTTCTGGCTACACCTTC. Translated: CASSLEGTGGSGYTF.

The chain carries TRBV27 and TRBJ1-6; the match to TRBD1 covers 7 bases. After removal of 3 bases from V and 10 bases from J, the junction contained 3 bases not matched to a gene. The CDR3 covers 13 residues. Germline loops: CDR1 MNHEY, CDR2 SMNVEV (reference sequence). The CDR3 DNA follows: TGTGCCAGCAGTTTCGGCAGGGGGTCACCCCTCCACTTT. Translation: CASSFGRGSPLHF.

CDR3: CASSLGDRGNEQFF. The CDR3 DNA follows: TGTGCCAGCAGCTTAGGGGACAGGGGCAATGAGCAGTTCTTC. The chain is built from TRBV7-9 and TRBJ2-1, with TRBD1 matching over 10 bases. Germline loops: CDR1 SEHNR, CDR2 FQNEAQ (reference sequence). With 1 base clipped from V and 6 bases from J, the junction kept 0 bases outside the gene matches. The CDR3 is made up of 14 amino acids.

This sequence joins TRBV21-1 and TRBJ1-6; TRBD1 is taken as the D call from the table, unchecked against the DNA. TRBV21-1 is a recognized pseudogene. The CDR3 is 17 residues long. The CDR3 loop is CASTPLWTFAYNSPLHF. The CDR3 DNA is TGTGCCAGCACCCCACTCTGGACATTTGCCTATAATTCACCCCTCCACTTT.